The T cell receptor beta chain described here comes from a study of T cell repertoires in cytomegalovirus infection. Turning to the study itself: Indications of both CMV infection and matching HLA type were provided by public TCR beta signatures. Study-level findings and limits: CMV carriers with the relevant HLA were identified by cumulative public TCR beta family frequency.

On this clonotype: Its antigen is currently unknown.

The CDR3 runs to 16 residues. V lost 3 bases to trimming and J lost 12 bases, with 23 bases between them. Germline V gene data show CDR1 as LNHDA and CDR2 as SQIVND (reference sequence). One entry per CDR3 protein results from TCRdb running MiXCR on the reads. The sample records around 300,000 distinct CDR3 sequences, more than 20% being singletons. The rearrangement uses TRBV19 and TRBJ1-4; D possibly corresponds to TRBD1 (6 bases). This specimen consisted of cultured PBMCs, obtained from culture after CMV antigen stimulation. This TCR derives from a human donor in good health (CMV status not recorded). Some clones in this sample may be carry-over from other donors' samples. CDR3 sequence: CASSIGPSRGLYELFF. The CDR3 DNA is TGTGCCAGTAGTATCGGTCCCTCCAGGGGCCTTTATGAACTGTTTTTT.